The 28 T cell receptor beta chains below were found in one sample sequenced in a study of blood T cell repertoires in COVID-19. TCRdb keeps only in-frame clones here, not all; method: immunoSEQ multiplex PCR. The table shows 360,000 or so clones, with 75% to 90% occurring only once. The sequenced sample consisted of PBMCs or T cells enriched from blood (not recorded which). The source is a woman between 50 and 59 years old who had recovered from COVID-19.

This sequence joins TRBV27 and TRBJ2-7; TRBD1 aligns across 9 bases. CDR3 size: 15 residues. Germline V gives CDR1 MNHEY, CDR2 SMNVEV (reference sequence). V shed 7 bases and J 1 base; nucleotides not matched to a gene: 8. The CDR3 bases are TGTGCCAGCATTCGGACAGGGGTTGGATCCTACGAGCAGTACTTC. This codes for CASIRTGVGSYEQYF.

V usage is TRBV7-8 and J usage is TRBJ1-2; TRBD1 matches 7 bases. Per the germline V gene, CDR1 is SGHVS and CDR2 is FQNEAQ. The CDR3 totals 13 residues. Unmatched junction bases numbered 4, after V lost 3 bases and J lost 6 bases. CDR3 in amino acids: CASSFGTANGYTF. The CDR3, as DNA: TGTGCCAGCAGCTTTGGGACAGCAAATGGCTACACCTTC.

The chain has TRBV5-4 and TRBJ2-5; 7 nucleotides align to TRBD2. With V trimmed by 5 bases and J by 1 base, 8 bases remained unmatched. The germline gives CDR1 SGHNT, CDR2 YYREEE (reference sequence). The CDR3 length is 15 residues. The CDR3 spells CASRRLADFQETQYF. In DNA form, the CDR3 reads TGTGCCAGCAGGAGGCTAGCGGATTTCCAAGAGACCCAGTACTTC.

This clone was seen more than once but under ten times. The V gene is TRBV3-1 (or the pseudogene TRBV3-2), the J gene TRBJ1-1; D ambiguous. The CDR3 spans 14 residues. Between the trimmed V and J ends, which lost 2 bases and 1 base, there was a span of 8 bases. The germline gives CDR1 LGHDT, CDR2 YNNKEL (reference sequence). Here the CDR3 reads CASSQQRKNTEAFF. CDR3 coding DNA: TGTGCCAGCAGCCAACAGCGGAAGAACACTGAAGCTTTCTTT.

This clone was observed a handful of times. The chain uses TRBV2 and TRBJ1-3; the D gene is possibly TRBD1 (6 bases). CDR1 is SNHLY and CDR2 is FYNNEI in the germline V gene. V shed 9 bases and J shed 2 bases, with 14 bases lying between them. The CDR3 length is 14 residues. The CDR3 region is CASLEQGPGNTIYF. The CDR3 DNA sequence: TGTGCCAGTTTGGAACAGGGACCTGGAAACACCATATATTTT.

The chain employs TRBV10-3 and TRBJ2-7; 10 bases fit TRBD2. V shed 7 bases and J 7 bases; nucleotides not matched to a gene: 10. This CDR3 has 14 residues. CDR1 is ENHRY and CDR2 is SYGVKD in the germline V gene. CDR3 residues: CAITNSRAGGEQYF. The CDR3 DNA follows: TGTGCCATCACCAATTCAAGAGCGGGGGGGGAGCAGTACTTC.

The chain carries TRBV6-5 and TRBJ2-7; 7 nucleotides agree with TRBD2. This CDR3 is 13 amino acids long. The J segment lost 5 bases and the V segment lost 2 bases, leaving 3 bases of the junction unmatched. The V gene's germline CDR1 is MNHEY and CDR2 SVGAGI. The CDR3, as DNA: TGTGCCAGCAGTTACGCGGGAGTCAACGAGCAGTACTTC. It translates to CASSYAGVNEQYF.

The rearrangement joins TRBV2 to TRBJ2-4, with 8 bases that match TRBD2. From germline, CDR1 is SNHLY and CDR2 FYNNEI. V dropped 3 bases and J dropped 4; count of bases not matched to a gene: 14. This CDR3 is 18 amino acids long. CDR3 amino acids: CASSDRPSGLTGKNIQYF. CDR3 in DNA: TGTGCCAGCAGTGATAGGCCTAGCGGGCTGACGGGAAAAAACATTCAGTACTTC.

This clone was seen at least ten times. This chain uses TRBV7-3 with TRBJ2-2, with 13 bases fitting TRBD2. Germline V gene lookup returns CDR1 SGHTA and CDR2 FQGTGA. J gave up 4 bases and V 5 bases, and 4 bases lay outside the gene matches. This CDR3 has 16 residues. CDR3: CASSRGLAGVTGELFF. DNA for the CDR3: TGTGCCAGCAGCCGAGGACTAGCGGGGGTCACCGGGGAGCTGTTTTTT.

V usage is TRBV6-2 or TRBV6-3 and J usage is TRBJ1-1; 8 bases fit TRBD1. Trimming removed 5 bases from V and 3 bases from J; junction bases left unmatched: 5. Germline V lookup: CDR1 MNHEY, CDR2 SVGEGT. CDR3 size: 14 residues. The CDR3 DNA is TGTGCCAGCAGTATACAGGGGGGTCACACTGAAGCTTTCTTT. Translation gives CASSIQGGHTEAFF.

This chain uses TRBV15 with TRBJ1-2, with a weak D call TRBD1 (5 bases). The CDR3 length is 15 residues. Trimming shortened V by 0 bases and J by 7 bases, and 15 bases separated the two germline ends. Germline CDR1 is LNHNV and CDR2 is YYDKDF (reference sequence). In DNA form, the CDR3 reads TGTGCCACCAGCAGAGATCTTGGGGGGACCTCTGGCTACACCTTC. Translated, it gives CATSRDLGGTSGYTF.

This chain uses TRBV3-1 (or the pseudogene TRBV3-2) with TRBJ1-1, with 10 bases lining up with TRBD1. CDR1 and CDR2 from the germline V gene are LGHDT and YNNKEL (reference sequence). The CDR3 covers 16 residues. V shed 5 bases and J 4 bases; nucleotides not matched to a gene: 10. Written as DNA, the CDR3 is TGTGCCAGCAGCTGGAGGACAGGGGGGATCGGCACTGAAGCTTTCTTT. Its translation is CASSWRTGGIGTEAFF.

V gene TRBV19 combines with J gene TRBJ1-5; 10 bases fit TRBD1. Germline CDR1 is LNHDA and CDR2 is SQIVND (reference sequence). This CDR3 is 15 amino acids long. Unmatched junction bases numbered 8, after V lost 6 bases and J lost 6 bases. CDR3 sequence: CASRRDRGASQPQHF. For the CDR3, the DNA is TGTGCCAGTAGAAGGGACAGGGGAGCCTCTCAGCCCCAGCATTTT.

The rearrangement uses TRBV12-5 and TRBJ1-3; D call uncertain. Trimming took off 1 base at V and 0 bases at J, with 10 bases between the two ends. The CDR3 runs 16 residues. Germline V gene sequence: CDR1 LGHNT, CDR2 FRNRAP. Written as DNA, the CDR3 is TGTGCTAGTGGTTTGGACAACCTCATCTCTGGAAACACCATATATTTT. It is translated as CASGLDNLISGNTIYF.

This clone has just one count. The chain combines TRBV19 with TRBJ2-2; perhaps TRBD2 as D (5 bases). The germline V gene encodes CDR1 LNHDA and CDR2 SQIVND (reference sequence). The CDR3 length is 15 residues. The V and J ends lost 1 base and 4 bases respectively, with 10 bases between them. The CDR3: CASSIARGVTGELFF. DNA of the CDR3: TGTGCCAGTAGTATAGCCCGGGGTGTCACCGGGGAGCTGTTTTTT.

The rearrangement joins TRBV7-2 to TRBJ1-1; 7 nucleotides match TRBD1. The trim removed 5 bases at V and 9 bases at J, leaving 12 bases unmatched. Germline CDR1 and CDR2: SGHTA and FQGNSA. The CDR3 is made up of 14 amino acids. The CDR3 nucleotides read TGTGCCAGCAGCCTAAGTACAGGGGTGCTCAAAGCTTTCTTT. Translation: CASSLSTGVLKAFF.

This chain uses TRBV5-6 with TRBJ2-3; TRBD1 matches 7 bases. Looked up from germline, CDR1 is SGHDT and CDR2 is YYEEEE. With 4 bases clipped from V and 0 bases from J, the junction kept 8 bases outside the gene matches. This CDR3 region has 16 residues. The CDR3 here is CASSPGTVTSTDTQYF. Here the CDR3 DNA reads TGTGCCAGCAGCCCCGGGACAGTTACTAGCACAGATACGCAGTATTTT.

The chain employs TRBV14 and TRBJ2-3, with D unresolved. The germline V and J ends were trimmed by 1 base and 5 bases, with 10 bases remaining between them. The germline CDR1 and CDR2 sequences are SGHDN and FVKESK. There are 14 residues in the CDR3. The DNA for the CDR3 is TGTGCCAGCAGCCAAGTAAATCCCAGAGATACGCAGTATTTT. Translation: CASSQVNPRDTQYF. The whole variable domain, remainder taken from reference TRBV14 and TRBJ2-3, is EAGVTQFPSHSVIEKGQTVTLRCDPISGHDNLYWYRRVMGKEIKFLLHFVKESKQDESGMPNNRFLAERTGGTYSTLKVQPAELEDSGVYFCASSQVNPRDTQYFGPGTRLTVL.

The chain joins TRBV6-4 to TRBJ1-2, with D perhaps TRBD1 (5 bases). The CDR3 covers 15 residues. Trimming removed 2 bases at V and 9 bases at J, with 19 bases between. CDR1 and CDR2 from the germline V gene are MRHNA and SNTAGT. The CDR3 sequence is CASSDNPQGLGRYTF. The CDR3 DNA is TGTGCCAGCAGTGACAACCCCCAGGGTTTGGGCCGCTACACCTTC.

The chain has TRBV19 and TRBJ2-1; 10 nucleotides line up with TRBD2. Germline CDR1 is LNHDA and CDR2 is SQIVND (reference sequence). V lost 2 bases to trimming and J lost 6 bases; unmatched junction nucleotides: 10. The CDR3 totals 17 residues. For the CDR3, the DNA is TGTGCCAGTAGTATAAGGTTAGCGGGAGGTTGGGGCAATGAGCAGTTCTTC. It yields the protein CASSIRLAGGWGNEQFF.

V and J are TRBV27 and TRBJ2-2; possibly TRBD2 for D (6 bases). Between the trimmed V and J ends, which lost 10 bases and 2 bases, there was a span of 14 bases. This CDR3 is 14 amino acids long. CDR1 and CDR2 from the germline V gene are MNHEY and SMNVEV (reference sequence). The CDR3: CATWAGTNTGELFF. DNA of the CDR3: TGTGCCACCTGGGCGGGGACTAACACCGGGGAGCTGTTTTTT.

This sequence joins TRBV6-1 and TRBJ1-1, with D perhaps matching TRBD1 (6 bases). CDR1 MNHNS and CDR2 SASEGT come from the germline V gene. Trimming removed 2 bases from V and 1 base from J, with 14 bases in between. The CDR3 loop spans 16 amino acids. CDR3 residues: CASSEIPGHTNTEAFF. The CDR3 DNA is TGTGCCAGCAGTGAAATACCGGGACACACGAACACTGAAGCTTTCTTT.

In nucleotides, the CDR3 is TGTGCCAGCAGCTTGTTGGGGGGTAGTTACTCTGGAAACACCATATATTTT. It translates to CASSLLGGSYSGNTIYF. This chain connects TRBV5-8 to TRBJ1-3; D may be TRBD1 (5 bases). V dropped 1 base and J dropped 0 bases, with 14 bases sitting between them. The CDR3 is 17 amino acids. Germline loops: CDR1 SGHTS, CDR2 YDEGEE.

The rearrangement uses TRBV21-1 and TRBJ1-2. TRBV21-1 is listed as a pseudogene. This CDR3 region has 16 residues. CDR3 DNA sequence: TGTGCCAGCAGCTGCAAATTGGTATGTCGGGGATTTGGCTACACCTTC. It yields the protein CASSCKLVCRGFGYTF.

The chain links TRBV25-1 to TRBJ1-1; D unresolved. The V gene's germline CDR1 is MGHDK and CDR2 SYGVNS. The V end lost 4 bases, the J end lost 8 bases, and 8 bases lay between the germline ends. The CDR3 consists of 11 residues. The CDR3 sequence is CASSGSTEAFF. The CDR3 bases are TGTGCCAGCAGTGGTTCGACAGAAGCTTTCTTT.

The V call is TRBV27, the J call TRBJ2-7; tentatively, D is TRBD1 (5 bases). With 0 bases removed from V and 7 bases from J, the gap between germline ends came to 10 bases. This CDR3 region has 13 residues. CDR1 and CDR2 (germline): MNHEY, SMNVEV (reference sequence). CDR3 sequence: CASSLSGDSEQYF. In DNA, the CDR3 is TGTGCCAGCAGTTTATCGGGCGACAGTGAGCAGTACTTC.

This clone was picked up a small number of times. This rearrangement joins TRBV6-2 or TRBV6-3 to TRBJ2-7, with TRBD1 matching over 7 bases. After removal of 2 bases from V and 3 bases from J, the junction contained 13 bases not matched to a gene. Germline CDR1 and CDR2: MNHEY and SVGEGT. The CDR3 runs 17 residues. Here the CDR3 DNA reads TGTGCCAGCAGTTACGCTTTTCGGACAGGCTTTCACTACGAGCAGTACTTC. It encodes CASSYAFRTGFHYEQYF.

V usage is TRBV7-3 and J usage is TRBJ1-1; 7 bases are shared with TRBD1. Germline loops: CDR1 SGHTA, CDR2 FQGTGA. The CDR3 is made up of 15 amino acids. J lost 6 bases, V lost 5 bases, and 12 bases had no gene match. CDR3 protein: CASSLNRQGSSEAFF. The CDR3 DNA reads TGTGCCAGCAGCCTCAATAGACAGGGTAGCTCTGAAGCTTTCTTT.